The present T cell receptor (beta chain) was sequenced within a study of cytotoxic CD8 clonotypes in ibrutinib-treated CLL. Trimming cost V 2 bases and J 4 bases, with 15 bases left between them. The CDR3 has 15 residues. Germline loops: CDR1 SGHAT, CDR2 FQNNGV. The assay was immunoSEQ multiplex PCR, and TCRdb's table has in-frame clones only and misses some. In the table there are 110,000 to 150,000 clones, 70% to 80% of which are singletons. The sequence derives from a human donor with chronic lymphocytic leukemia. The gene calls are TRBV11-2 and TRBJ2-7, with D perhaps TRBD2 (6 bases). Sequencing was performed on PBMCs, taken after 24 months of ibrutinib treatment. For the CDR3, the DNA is TGTGCCAGCAGCTTATCGGCGGGGCCGGTTTACGAGCAGTACTTC. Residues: CASSLSAGPVYEQYF.